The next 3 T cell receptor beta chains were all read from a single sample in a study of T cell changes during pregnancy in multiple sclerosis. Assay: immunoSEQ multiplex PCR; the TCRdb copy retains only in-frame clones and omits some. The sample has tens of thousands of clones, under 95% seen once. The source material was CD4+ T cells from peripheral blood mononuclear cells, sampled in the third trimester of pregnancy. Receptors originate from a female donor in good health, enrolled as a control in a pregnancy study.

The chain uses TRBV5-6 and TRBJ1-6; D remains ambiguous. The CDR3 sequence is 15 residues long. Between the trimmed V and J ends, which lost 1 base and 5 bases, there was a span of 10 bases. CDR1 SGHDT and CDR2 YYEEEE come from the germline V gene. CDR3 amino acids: CASSLRGLDNSPLHF. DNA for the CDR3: TGTGCCAGCAGCTTGCGAGGGCTGGATAATTCACCCCTCCACTTT.

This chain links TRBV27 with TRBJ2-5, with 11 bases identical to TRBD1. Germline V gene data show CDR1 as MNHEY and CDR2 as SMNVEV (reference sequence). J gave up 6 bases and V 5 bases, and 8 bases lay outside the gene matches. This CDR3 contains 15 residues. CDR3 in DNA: TGTGCCAGCAGTCCCCCGGGACAGGGGGTGAAGACCCAGTACTTC. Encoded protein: CASSPPGQGVKTQYF.

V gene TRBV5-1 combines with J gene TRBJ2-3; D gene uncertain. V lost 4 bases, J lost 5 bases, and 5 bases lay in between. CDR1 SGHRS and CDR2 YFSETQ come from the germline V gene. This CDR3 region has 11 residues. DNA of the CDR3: TGCGCCAGCAGCGTAGAAGATACGCAGTATTTT. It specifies CASSVEDTQYF.